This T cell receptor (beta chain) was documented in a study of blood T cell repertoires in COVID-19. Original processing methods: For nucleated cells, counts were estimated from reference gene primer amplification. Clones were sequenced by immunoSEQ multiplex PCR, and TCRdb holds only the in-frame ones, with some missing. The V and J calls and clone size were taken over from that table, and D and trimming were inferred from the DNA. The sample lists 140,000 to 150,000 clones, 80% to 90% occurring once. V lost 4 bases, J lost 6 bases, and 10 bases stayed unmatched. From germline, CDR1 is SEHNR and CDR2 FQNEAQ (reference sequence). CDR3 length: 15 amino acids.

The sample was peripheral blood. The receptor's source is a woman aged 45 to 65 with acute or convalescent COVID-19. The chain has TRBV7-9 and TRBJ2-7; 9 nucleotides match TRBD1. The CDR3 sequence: CASSSPRDRAVEQYF. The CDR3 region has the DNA TGTGCCAGCAGCTCTCCCAGGGACAGGGCAGTCGAGCAGTACTTC. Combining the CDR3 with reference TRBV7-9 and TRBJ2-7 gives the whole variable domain DTGVSQNPRHKITKRGQNVTFRCDPISEHNRLYWYRQTLGQGPEFLTYFQNEAQLEKSRLLSDRFSAERPKGSFSTLEIQRTEQGDSAMYLCASSSPRDRAVEQYFGPGTRLTVT.